The clone carrying this T cell receptor (delta chain) appeared a few times. Its cognate antigen is unknown. Sequences come from RNA converted to cDNA by reverse transcription. The CDR3 regions were amplified by multiplex PCR from V-gene primers to a constant-region primer. TCRdb called clones anew from the multiplex PCR reads with CATT. The sample gives 50,000 to 75,000 delta-chain clones, about 16% of which show up once; about 0.4% is in the top ten. This specimen belongs to a study of Vδ1+ human thymocytes. General study points: In the thymus, TRG and TRD repertoires looked highly polyclonal with Gaussian CDR3 lengths. Despite high sort purity, roughly 19% of thymic T cell receptor delta sequences were Vdelta2. Bulk repertoire data may be misinterpreted because of unexpected Vdelta2 sequences.

Alphabeta T cells were depleted, then CD3+ Vdelta1+ Vdelta2- thymocytes were FACS-sorted. Purity of the sorted Vdelta1+ thymocytes ranged from 98% to 99.6%. The J segment lost 1 base and the V segment lost 1 base, leaving 20 bases of the junction unmatched. This CDR3 has 21 amino acids. Germline-derived CDR1 and CDR2 are TSWWSYY and QGS. This clonotype was obtained from a girl in the first two years of life who had congenital heart surgery. Sequences were obtained from Vdelta1+ gamma-delta thymocytes from the thymus. The subset here: FACS-sorted CD3+ TCRalphabeta- TCRVdelta1+ TCRVdelta2- thymocytes. V usage is TRDV1 and J usage is TRDJ1; 8 bases are a match to TRDD3. CDR3 loop: CALGEPSYAPADWGSTDKLIF. The DNA for the CDR3 is TGTGCTCTTGGGGAACCCTCCTACGCTCCTGCTGACTGGGGGTCCACCGATAAACTCATCTTT.